A selection of T cell receptor beta chains follows, all from one sample in a study of blood T cell repertoires in COVID-19. The table came from immunoSEQ multiplex PCR; TCRdb's copy has only in-frame clones and leaves some out. There are over 200,000 clones in the sample; 90% to 95% occur only once, and 1.2% lies in the top ten. The sequenced sample consisted of peripheral blood. Receptors were obtained from a man aged 25 to 40 with acute or convalescent COVID-19. Each CDR3 is given with its conserved first and last residue. A D gene is named only where the DNA matches it firmly. The listing skips clone size in some rows; elsewhere it reads once, few, many or a size class.

TRBJ2-5 NA TRBV3-1/TRBV3-2 NA CASSHRLETQYF TGTGCCAGCAGCCACCGGTTAGAGACCCAGTACTTC
TRBJ2-1 NA TRBV10-1 TRBD2 CASSDKTSGRRHEQFF TGCGCCAGCAGTGACAAGACTAGCGGGAGGAGGCATGAGCAGTTCTTC
TRBJ2-1 NA TRBV13 TRBD2 CASSYLPSGSNEQFF TGTGCCAGCAGCTATCTTCCTAGCGGGAGCAATGAGCAGTTCTTC
TRBJ2-1 NA TRBV11-3 TRBD2 CASSPSGGGNEQFF TGTGCCAGCAGCCCATCCGGCGGGGGTAATGAGCAGTTCTTC
TRBJ1-2 NA TRBV9 TRBD1 CASSVASTGLDYGYTF TGTGCCAGCAGCGTAGCCTCGACAGGGTTAGACTATGGCTACACCTTC
TRBJ2-5 NA TRBV28 NA CASSSRWVSYSQETQYF TGTGCCAGCAGTTCTAGATGGGTGTCATACTCCCAAGAGACCCAGTACTTC
TRBJ2-1 NA TRBV30 NA CAWSALTGYNEQFF TGTGCCTGGAGTGCCCTCACAGGTTACAATGAGCAGTTCTTC
TRBJ2-1 once TRBV5-1 TRBD1 CASSLGTGVYNEQFF TGCGCCAGCAGCCTCGGGACAGGGGTATACAATGAGCAGTTCTTC
TRBJ1-1 NA TRBV6-6 TRBD1 CASSRRTGGSRTEAFF TGTGCCAGCAGTCGAAGGACAGGGGGCTCTCGCACTGAAGCTTTCTTT
TRBJ2-7 NA TRBV19 TRBD2 CASSPTTSGRYYEQYF TGTGCCAGTAGTCCAACGACTAGCGGGAGATACTACGAGCAGTACTTC
TRBJ2-7 NA TRBV30 TRBD1 CAWSDRGFSYEQYF TGTGCCTGGAGTGACAGGGGGTTCTCCTACGAGCAGTACTTC
TRBJ2-1 NA TRBV7-9 TRBD1 CASSLGITGDLFF TGTGCCAGCAGCTTAGGGATCACAGGGGATCTGTTCTTC
TRBJ1-1 NA TRBV30 NA CAWDNSNTEAFF TGTGCCTGGGATAACTCGAACACTGAAGCTTTCTTT
TRBJ1-2 NA TRBV27 NA CASSLKVGARGGYTF TGTGCCAGCAGTTTAAAAGTGGGGGCCAGAGGGGGCTACACCTTC
TRBJ1-2 NA TRBV28 NA CASSLLGAGYGYTF TGTGCCAGCAGTTTGCTGGGGGCAGGGTATGGCTACACCTTC
TRBJ1-1 NA TRBV3-1/TRBV3-2 NA CASSQDRRGLSPTEAFF TGTGCCAGCAGCCAAGATAGGAGGGGTCTGAGTCCCACTGAAGCTTTCTTT
TRBJ1-4 once TRBV15 NA CATSRRLDSHEKLFF TGTGCCACCAGCAGACGACTGGACAGCCATGAAAAACTGTTTTTT
TRBJ1-6 NA TRBV18 NA CASSPQGRTNNSPLHF TGTGCCAGCTCACCACAGGGGCGTACTAATAATTCACCCCTCCACTTT
TRBJ1-1 few TRBV18 TRBD1 CASEQGANTEAFF TGTGCCAGCGAACAGGGGGCCAACACTGAAGCTTTCTTT
TRBJ2-7 NA TRBV29-1 TRBD2 CSVVAGIYEQYF TGCAGCGTTGTAGCGGGGATCTACGAGCAGTACTTC
TRBJ1-2 NA TRBV28 TRBD1 CASSWTGRGYTF TGTGCCAGCAGTTGGACAGGGAGAGGCTACACCTTC
TRBJ1-5 once TRBV5-5 TRBD1 CASSLGQGVYQPQHF TGTGCCAGCAGCTTAGGGCAGGGGGTTTATCAGCCCCAGCATTTT
TRBJ2-3 NA TRBV13 TRBD2 CASSPNELAGFGDTQYF TGTGCCAGCAGTCCCAATGAACTAGCGGGTTTCGGAGATACGCAGTATTTT
TRBJ1-3 NA TRBV3-1/TRBV3-2 NA CASTITPSGGNTIYF TGTGCCAGCACCATTACTCCCTCAGGGGGAAACACCATATATTTT
TRBJ2-2 few TRBV7-9 TRBD1 CASSFTGAINTGELFF TGTGCCAGCAGCTTTACAGGGGCGATAAACACCGGGGAGCTGTTTTTT
TRBJ2-1 NA TRBV14 TRBD1 CASSHTIRDSYNEQFF TGTGCCAGCAGCCACACAATCCGGGACAGCTACAATGAGCAGTTCTTC
TRBJ2-3 NA TRBV5-1 NA CASSLFQETDTQYF TGCGCCAGCAGCTTGTTCCAGGAAACAGATACGCAGTATTTT
TRBJ2-2 NA TRBV19 NA CASKESGTNTGELFF TGTGCCAGTAAGGAAAGCGGAACGAACACCGGGGAGCTGTTTTTT
TRBJ2-7 NA TRBV30 TRBD2 CAWNWEGSYEQYF TGTGCCTGGAACTGGGAGGGCTCCTACGAGCAGTACTTC
TRBJ2-3 NA TRBV7-9 NA CASSFDPPGTQYF TGTGCCAGCAGCTTCGATCCCCCGGGTACGCAGTATTTT
TRBJ2-6 NA TRBV5-4 TRBD1 CASSLGPGTGARSGANVLTF TGTGCCAGCAGCTTGGGGCCCGGGACAGGGGCCAGGTCTGGGGCCAACGTCCTGACTTTC
TRBJ1-2 once TRBV19 NA CASSRGRGYGYTF TGTGCCAGTAGCAGGGGCCGTGGCTATGGCTACACCTTC
TRBJ2-1 NA TRBV19 NA CASSIMFSEQFF TGTGCCAGTAGTATTATGTTCAGTGAGCAGTTCTTC
TRBJ2-3 NA TRBV9 TRBD2 CASGLTSSADTQYF TGTGCCAGCGGTTTGACTAGCAGCGCAGATACGCAGTATTTT
TRBJ1-2 NA TRBV3-1/TRBV3-2 TRBD1 CASSQGDSRLKGGYTF TGTGCCAGCAGCCAAGGGGACAGCAGGTTAAAAGGTGGCTACACCTTC
TRBJ1-5 once TRBV18 TRBD1 CASSRDSPKVGQPQHF TGTGCCAGCTCAAGGGACAGCCCTAAAGTGGGTCAGCCCCAGCATTTT
TRBJ2-2 NA TRBV4-1 TRBD1 CASSQGQGVSTGELFF TGCGCCAGCAGCCAAGGACAGGGGGTCTCCACCGGGGAGCTGTTTTTT
TRBJ1-1 NA TRBV6-5 NA CASSRSTVGGLGAFF TGTGCCAGCAGTAGATCCACCGTGGGGGGGCTGGGGGCTTTCTTT
TRBJ2-7 NA TRBV6-5 TRBD2 CASRERGSEQYF TGTGCCAGCAGAGAGCGGGGTAGCGAGCAGTACTTC
TRBJ2-5 NA TRBV5-1 NA CASSLSGRPVNQETQYF TGCGCCAGCAGCTTGTCAGGCCGGCCGGTAAATCAAGAGACCCAGTACTTC